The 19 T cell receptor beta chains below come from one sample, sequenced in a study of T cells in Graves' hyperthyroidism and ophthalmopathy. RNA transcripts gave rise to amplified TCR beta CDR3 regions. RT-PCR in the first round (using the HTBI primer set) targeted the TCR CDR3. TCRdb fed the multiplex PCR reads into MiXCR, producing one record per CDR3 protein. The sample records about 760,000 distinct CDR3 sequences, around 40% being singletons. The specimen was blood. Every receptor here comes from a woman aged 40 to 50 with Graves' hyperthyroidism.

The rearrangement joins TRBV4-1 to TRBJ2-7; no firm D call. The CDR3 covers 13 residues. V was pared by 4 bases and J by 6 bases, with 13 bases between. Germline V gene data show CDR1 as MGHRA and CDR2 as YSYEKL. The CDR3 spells CASSRDRSGEQYF. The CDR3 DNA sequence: TGCGCCAGCAGCCGAGATCGGTCCGGCGAGCAGTACTTC.

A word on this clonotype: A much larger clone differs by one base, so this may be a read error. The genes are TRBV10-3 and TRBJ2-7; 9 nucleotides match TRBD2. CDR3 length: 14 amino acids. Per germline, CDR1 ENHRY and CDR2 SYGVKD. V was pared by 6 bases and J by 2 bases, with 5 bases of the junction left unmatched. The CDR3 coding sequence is TGTGCCATCAGACCGGGACTAGCCCCCTACGAGCAGTACTTC. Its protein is CAIRPGLAPYEQYF.

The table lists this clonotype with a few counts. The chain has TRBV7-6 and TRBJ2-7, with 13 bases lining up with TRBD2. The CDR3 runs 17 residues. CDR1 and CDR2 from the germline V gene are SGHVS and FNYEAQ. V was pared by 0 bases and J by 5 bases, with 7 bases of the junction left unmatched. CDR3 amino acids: CASSLATGGTSGNEQYF. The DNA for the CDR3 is TGTGCCAGCAGCTTAGCGACGGGGGGGACTAGCGGGAACGAGCAGTACTTC. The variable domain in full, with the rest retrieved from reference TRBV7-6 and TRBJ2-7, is GAGVSQSPRYKVTKRGQDVALRCDPISGHVSLYWYRQALGQGPEFLTYFNYEAQQDKSGLPNDRFSAERPEGSISTLTIQRTEQRDSAMYRCASSLATGGTSGNEQYFGPGTRLTVT.

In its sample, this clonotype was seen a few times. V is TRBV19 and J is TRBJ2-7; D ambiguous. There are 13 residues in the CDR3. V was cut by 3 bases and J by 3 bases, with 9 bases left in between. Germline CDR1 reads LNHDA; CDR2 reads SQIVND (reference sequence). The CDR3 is CASSMNTLYEQYF. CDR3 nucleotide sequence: TGTGCCAGTAGTATGAATACTCTCTACGAGCAGTACTTC.

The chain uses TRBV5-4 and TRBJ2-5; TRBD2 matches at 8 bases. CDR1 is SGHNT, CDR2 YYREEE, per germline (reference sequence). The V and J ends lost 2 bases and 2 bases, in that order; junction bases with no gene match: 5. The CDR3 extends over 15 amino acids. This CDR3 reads CASSLSAGAQETQYF. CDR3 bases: TGTGCCAGCAGCTTATCAGCGGGGGCACAAGAGACCCAGTACTTC.

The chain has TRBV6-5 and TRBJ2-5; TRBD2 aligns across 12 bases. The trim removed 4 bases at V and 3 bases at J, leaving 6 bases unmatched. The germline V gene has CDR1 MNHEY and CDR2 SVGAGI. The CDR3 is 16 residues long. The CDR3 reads CASSFRLAGAEETQYF. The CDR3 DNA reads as TGTGCCAGCAGTTTTCGACTAGCGGGGGCCGAAGAGACCCAGTACTTC.

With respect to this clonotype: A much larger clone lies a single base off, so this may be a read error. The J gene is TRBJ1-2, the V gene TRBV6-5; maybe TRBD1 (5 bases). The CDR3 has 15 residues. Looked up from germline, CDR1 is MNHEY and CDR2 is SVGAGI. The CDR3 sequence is CAISYWGDPDYGYTF. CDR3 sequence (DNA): TGTGCCATCAGTTACTGGGGGGATCCGGACTATGGCTACACCTTC.

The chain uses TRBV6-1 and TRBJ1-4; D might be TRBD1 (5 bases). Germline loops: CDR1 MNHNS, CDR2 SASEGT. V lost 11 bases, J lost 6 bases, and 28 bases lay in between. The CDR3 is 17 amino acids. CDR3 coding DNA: TGTGCCTGCACTAAGGGGCGGAGCGCGCCTTTACATGAAAAACTGTTTTTT. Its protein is CACTKGRSAPLHEKLFF.

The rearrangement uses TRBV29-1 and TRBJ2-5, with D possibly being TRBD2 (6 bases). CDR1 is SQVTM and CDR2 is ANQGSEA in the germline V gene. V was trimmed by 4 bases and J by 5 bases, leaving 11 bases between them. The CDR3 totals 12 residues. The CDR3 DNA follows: TGCAGCGTTGTTCGGGGGTGGGAGACCCAGTACTTC. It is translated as CSVVRGWETQYF.

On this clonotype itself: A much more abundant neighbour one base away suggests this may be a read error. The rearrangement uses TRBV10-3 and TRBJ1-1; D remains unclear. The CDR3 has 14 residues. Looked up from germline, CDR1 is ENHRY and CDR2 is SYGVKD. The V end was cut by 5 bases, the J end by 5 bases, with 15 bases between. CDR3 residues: CAISSTWGWTEAFF. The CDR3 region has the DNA TGTGCCATCAGTTCGACGTGGGGTTGGACTGAAGCTTTCTTT.

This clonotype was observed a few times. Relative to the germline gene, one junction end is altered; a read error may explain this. CDR3 sequence reads: CASSLDRGYTGAFF. The CDR3 DNA follows: TGTGCCAGCAGCTTGGACAGGGGGTACACTGGAGCTTTCTTT. The chain is built from TRBV7-2 and TRBJ1-1, with 10 bases matching TRBD1. Looked up from germline, CDR1 is SGHTA and CDR2 is FQGNSA. CDR3 length: 14 amino acids.

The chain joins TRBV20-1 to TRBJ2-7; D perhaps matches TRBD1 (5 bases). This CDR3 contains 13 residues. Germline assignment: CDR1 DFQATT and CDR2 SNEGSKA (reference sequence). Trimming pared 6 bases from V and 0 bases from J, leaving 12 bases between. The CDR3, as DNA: TGCAGTGCAAAGTACAGGAACTCCTACGAGCAGTACTTC. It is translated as CSAKYRNSYEQYF.

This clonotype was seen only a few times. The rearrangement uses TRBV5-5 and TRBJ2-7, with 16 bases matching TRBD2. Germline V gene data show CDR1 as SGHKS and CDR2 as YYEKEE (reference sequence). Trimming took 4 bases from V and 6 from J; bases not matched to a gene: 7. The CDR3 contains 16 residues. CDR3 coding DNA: TGTGCCAGCAGCACGGGACTAGCGGGGGGGCCACGCGAGCAGTACTTC. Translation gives CASSTGLAGGPREQYF. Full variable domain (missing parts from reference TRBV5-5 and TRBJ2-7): DAGVTQSPTHLIKTRGQQVTLRCSPISGHKSVSWYQQVLGQGPQFIFQYYEKEERGRGNFPDRFSARQFPNYSSELNVNALLLGDSALYLCASSTGLAGGPREQYFGPGTRLTVT.

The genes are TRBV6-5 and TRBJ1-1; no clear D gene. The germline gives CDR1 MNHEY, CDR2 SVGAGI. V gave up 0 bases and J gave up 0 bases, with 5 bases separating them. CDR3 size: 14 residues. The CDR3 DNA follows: TGTGCCAGCAGTTACTCGTCACTGAACACTGAAGCTTTCTTT. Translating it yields CASSYSSLNTEAFF.

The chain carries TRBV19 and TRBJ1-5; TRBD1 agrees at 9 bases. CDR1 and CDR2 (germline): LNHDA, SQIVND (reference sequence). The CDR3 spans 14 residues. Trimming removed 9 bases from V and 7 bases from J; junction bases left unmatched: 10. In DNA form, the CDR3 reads TGTGCCAGCAGGGACAGGGAGGGATTGCAGCCCCAGCATTTT. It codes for CASRDREGLQPQHF.

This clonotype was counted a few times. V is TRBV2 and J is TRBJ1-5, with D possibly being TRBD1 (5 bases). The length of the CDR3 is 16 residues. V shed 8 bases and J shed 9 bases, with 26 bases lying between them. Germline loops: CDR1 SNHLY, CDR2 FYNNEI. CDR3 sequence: CASATEGRINGGPQHF. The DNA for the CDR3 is TGTGCCAGCGCCACGGAGGGACGGATTAACGGGGGGCCCCAGCATTTT.

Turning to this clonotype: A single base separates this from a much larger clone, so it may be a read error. CDR3 loop: CASSTGTGSNQPQHF. CDR3 in DNA: TGTGCCAGTAGCACCGGGACGGGTAGCAATCAGCCCCAGCATTTT. V gene TRBV19 combines with J gene TRBJ1-5; TRBD1 might be the D (5 bases). V lost 6 bases and J 0 bases, leaving 12 bases between the germline ends. The germline V gene has CDR1 LNHDA and CDR2 SQIVND (reference sequence). The CDR3 covers 15 residues.

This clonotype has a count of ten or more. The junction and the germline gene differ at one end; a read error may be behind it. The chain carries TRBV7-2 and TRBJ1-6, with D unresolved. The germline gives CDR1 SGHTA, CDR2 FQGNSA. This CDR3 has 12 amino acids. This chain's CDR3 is CASSQAGEGPHF. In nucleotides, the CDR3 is TGCGCCAGCAGCCAAGCGGGTGAGGGCCCCCACTTT.

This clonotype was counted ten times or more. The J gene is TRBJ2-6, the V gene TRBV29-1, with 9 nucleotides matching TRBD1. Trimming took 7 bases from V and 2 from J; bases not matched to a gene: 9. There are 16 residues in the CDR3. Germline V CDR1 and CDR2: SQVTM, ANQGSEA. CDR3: CSAIGDRAAGANVLTF. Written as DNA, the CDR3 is TGCAGCGCCATAGGGGACAGGGCGGCTGGGGCCAACGTCCTGACTTTC.